These T cell receptor beta chains were read from a single sample in a study of CD8 T cells in ankylosing spondylitis. TCRdb called the 5' RACE reads again in MiXCR, with one record for every CDR3 protein. The sample lists about 220,000 distinct CDR3 sequences, 5.5% to 7.5% occurring once. Sequences were obtained from blood, either unsorted or a sorted T cell fraction (not recorded which). The receptors here all came from a male donor with ankylosing spondylitis. The CDR3 runs from the conserved cysteine through the conserved F or W. Fields, in order: V gene, clone size, J gene, CDR3 protein. Clone size is shown for a subset of rows, as once, few, many or a class of expanded clone.

V gene: TRBV4-3
clone size: many
J gene: TRBJ2-3
CDR3 protein: CASSQDHSRGVNTDTQYF

V gene: TRBV11-2
clone size: many
J gene: TRBJ2-2
CDR3 protein: CASSLPSESANTGELFF

V gene: TRBV27
clone size: .
J gene: TRBJ2-7
CDR3 protein: CASMPGTGGPEQYF

V gene: TRBV6-5
clone size: many
J gene: TRBJ2-7
CDR3 protein: CASSYGLAGKYEQYF

V gene: TRBV9
clone size: many
J gene: TRBJ1-3
CDR3 protein: CASSVPGEGTGNTIYF

V gene: TRBV4-3
clone size: once
J gene: TRBJ1-1
CDR3 protein: CASSQGKTRVNTEAFF

V gene: TRBV5-5
clone size: many
J gene: TRBJ2-1
CDR3 protein: CASSPGLADSDEQFF

V gene: TRBV1
clone size: .
J gene: TRBJ1-5
CDR3 protein: CTSSQDKNGKNSNQPQHF

V gene: TRBV12-2
clone size: .
J gene: TRBJ2-1
CDR3 protein: CASRLVRKREGPPLNEQFF

V gene: TRBV6-6
clone size: .
J gene: TRBJ1-2
CDR3 protein: CASGQGQDGYTF

V gene: TRBV7-2
clone size: many
J gene: TRBJ1-5
CDR3 protein: CASSWDGGNQPQHF

V gene: TRBV7-9
clone size: many
J gene: TRBJ2-7
CDR3 protein: CASSPGAGTYEQYF

V gene: TRBV9
clone size: .
J gene: TRBJ1-1
CDR3 protein: CASSRGGSTEAFF

V gene: TRBV6-2/TRBV6-3
clone size: .
J gene: TRBJ2-7
CDR3 protein: CASSYWASLGQGLYEQYF

V gene: TRBV11-2
clone size: many
J gene: TRBJ2-2
CDR3 protein: CASSLLGQPNTGELFF

V gene: TRBV15
clone size: many
J gene: TRBJ1-1
CDR3 protein: CATSRDGLVPWAFF

V gene: TRBV4-3
clone size: .
J gene: TRBJ1-5
CDR3 protein: CASSQVVWDNQPQHF

V gene: TRBV27
clone size: many
J gene: TRBJ2-1
CDR3 protein: CASTPIAGKPDEQFF

V gene: TRBV7-9
clone size: .
J gene: TRBJ2-7
CDR3 protein: CASSFYQGGPNEQYF

V gene: TRBV2
clone size: .
J gene: TRBJ2-7
CDR3 protein: CASSDPVHEQYF

V gene: TRBV7-9
clone size: many
J gene: TRBJ1-2
CDR3 protein: CASSLYLVGRGYTF

V gene: TRBV12-1
clone size: .
J gene: TRBJ2-7
CDR3 protein: CASSPAHQGPLSYEQYF

V gene: TRBV4-2
clone size: many
J gene: TRBJ1-5
CDR3 protein: CASSQEGILRNQPQHF

V gene: TRBV20-1
clone size: .
J gene: TRBJ2-1
CDR3 protein: CSAREAGKQFF

V gene: TRBV4-1
clone size: many
J gene: TRBJ2-7
CDR3 protein: CASRRTDRWDEQYF

V gene: TRBV6-1
clone size: many
J gene: TRBJ2-7
CDR3 protein: CASFSGRSYEQYF

V gene: TRBV27
clone size: many
J gene: TRBJ2-1
CDR3 protein: CASRGGTGLYNEQFF

V gene: TRBV6-1
clone size: few
J gene: TRBJ1-1
CDR3 protein: CASSGGQGWTEAFF

V gene: TRBV4-3
clone size: many
J gene: TRBJ2-6
CDR3 protein: CASSQVTGANVLTF

V gene: TRBV13
clone size: many
J gene: TRBJ2-4
CDR3 protein: CASSLGVGGTVAKNIQYF

V gene: TRBV24-1
clone size: many
J gene: TRBJ2-2
CDR3 protein: CATSETGELFF

V gene: TRBV9
clone size: many
J gene: TRBJ2-2
CDR3 protein: CASSARKRESGELFF

V gene: TRBV20-1
clone size: many
J gene: TRBJ2-3
CDR3 protein: CSARAGTSGRTDTQYF

V gene: TRBV15
clone size: many
J gene: TRBJ1-6
CDR3 protein: CATSRLYGVLGSGSPLHF

V gene: TRBV28
clone size: many
J gene: TRBJ2-5
CDR3 protein: CASRWTSSGTQYF

V gene: TRBV11-2
clone size: .
J gene: TRBJ2-2
CDR3 protein: CASSLDPGGAGELFF

V gene: TRBV27
clone size: many
J gene: TRBJ2-5
CDR3 protein: CASSPLTSGKETQYF

V gene: TRBV6-5
clone size: .
J gene: TRBJ2-5
CDR3 protein: CASSSWGGWETQYF

V gene: TRBV7-9
clone size: many
J gene: TRBJ1-2
CDR3 protein: CASSHMSHLDGGYTF

V gene: TRBV6-2/TRBV6-3
clone size: few
J gene: TRBJ1-6
CDR3 protein: CASSYSAQNSPLHF

V gene: TRBV19
clone size: few
J gene: TRBJ2-1
CDR3 protein: CASSMSGHPSYNEQFF

V gene: TRBV7-2
clone size: many
J gene: TRBJ2-4
CDR3 protein: CASSRGPKNIQYF

V gene: TRBV29-1
clone size: .
J gene: TRBJ1-1
CDR3 protein: CTASGATEAFF

V gene: TRBV7-9
clone size: many
J gene: TRBJ2-3
CDR3 protein: CASSQSSTDTQYF

V gene: TRBV2
clone size: many
J gene: TRBJ2-7
CDR3 protein: CASRWDWRKYF

V gene: TRBV6-5
clone size: many
J gene: TRBJ1-6
CDR3 protein: CASSYRRDRASPLHF

V gene: TRBV12-5
clone size: few
J gene: TRBJ2-3
CDR3 protein: CASGSSSGLDTDTQYF

V gene: TRBV3-1
clone size: few
J gene: TRBJ2-7
CDR3 protein: CASSEGVVGQGSYEQYF

V gene: TRBV10-3
clone size: many
J gene: TRBJ1-6
CDR3 protein: CAISESEGLAPLHF

V gene: TRBV5-6
clone size: .
J gene: TRBJ2-1
CDR3 protein: CASSLAMTGEQFF

V gene: TRBV7-9
clone size: many
J gene: TRBJ1-1
CDR3 protein: CASSLGGRAEAFF

V gene: TRBV29-1
clone size: few
J gene: TRBJ1-2
CDR3 protein: CSGRASNYGYTF